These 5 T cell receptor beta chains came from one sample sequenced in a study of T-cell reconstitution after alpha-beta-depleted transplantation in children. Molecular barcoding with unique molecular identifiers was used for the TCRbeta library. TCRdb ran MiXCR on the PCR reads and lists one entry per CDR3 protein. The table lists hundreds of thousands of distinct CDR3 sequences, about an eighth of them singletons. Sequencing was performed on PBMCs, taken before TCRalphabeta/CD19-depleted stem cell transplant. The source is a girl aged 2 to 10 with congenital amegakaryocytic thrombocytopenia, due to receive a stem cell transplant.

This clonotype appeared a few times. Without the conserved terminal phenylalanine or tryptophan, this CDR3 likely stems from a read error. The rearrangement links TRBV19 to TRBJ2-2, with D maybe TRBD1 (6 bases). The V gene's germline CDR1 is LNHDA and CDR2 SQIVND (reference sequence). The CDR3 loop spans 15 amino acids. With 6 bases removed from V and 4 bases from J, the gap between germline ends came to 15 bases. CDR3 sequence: CASSERQVPTGELFL. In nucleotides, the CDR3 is TGTGCCAGTAGCGAGCGACAGGTCCCCACCGGGGAGCTGTTTCTT.

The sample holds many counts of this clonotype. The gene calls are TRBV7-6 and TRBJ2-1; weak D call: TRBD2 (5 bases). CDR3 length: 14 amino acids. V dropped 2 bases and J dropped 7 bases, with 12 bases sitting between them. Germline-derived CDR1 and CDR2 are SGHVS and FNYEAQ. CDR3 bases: TGTGCCAGCAGCTTAAATCGTCTAGCTAATGAGCAGTTCTTC. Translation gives CASSLNRLANEQFF.

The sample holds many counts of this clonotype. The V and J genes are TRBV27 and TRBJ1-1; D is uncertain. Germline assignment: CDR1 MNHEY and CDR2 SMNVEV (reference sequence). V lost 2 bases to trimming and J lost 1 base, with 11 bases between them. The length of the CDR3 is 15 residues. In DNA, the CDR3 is TGTGCCAGCAGTTTAATTGCGGGCGCGAACACTGAAGCTTTCTTT. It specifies CASSLIAGANTEAFF.

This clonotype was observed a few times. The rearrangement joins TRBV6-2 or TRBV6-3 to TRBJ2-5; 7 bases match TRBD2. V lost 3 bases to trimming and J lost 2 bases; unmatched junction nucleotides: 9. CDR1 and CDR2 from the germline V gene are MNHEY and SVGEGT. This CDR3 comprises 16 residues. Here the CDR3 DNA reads TGTGCCAGCAGTTATTTATTTAGGCGGGAGCAAGAGACCCAGTACTTC. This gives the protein CASSYLFRREQETQYF.

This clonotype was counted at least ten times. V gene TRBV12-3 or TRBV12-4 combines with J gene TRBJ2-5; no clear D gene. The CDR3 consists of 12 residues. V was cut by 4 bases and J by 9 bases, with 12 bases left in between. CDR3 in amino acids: CASSSLSTSQYF. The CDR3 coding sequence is TGTGCCAGCAGTTCCCTGTCCACGTCCCAGTACTTC.